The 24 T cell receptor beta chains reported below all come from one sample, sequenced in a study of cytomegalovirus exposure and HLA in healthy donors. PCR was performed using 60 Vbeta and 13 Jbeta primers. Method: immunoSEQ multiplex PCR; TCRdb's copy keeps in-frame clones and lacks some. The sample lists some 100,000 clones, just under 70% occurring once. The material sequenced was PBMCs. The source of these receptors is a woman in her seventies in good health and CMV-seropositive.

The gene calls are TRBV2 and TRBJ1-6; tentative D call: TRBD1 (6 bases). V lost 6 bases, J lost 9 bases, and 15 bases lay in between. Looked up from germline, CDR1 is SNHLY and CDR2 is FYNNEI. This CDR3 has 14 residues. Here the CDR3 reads CASSREGVSSPLHF. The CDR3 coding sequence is TGTGCCAGCAGCCGGGAGGGGGTAAGTTCACCCCTCCACTTT.

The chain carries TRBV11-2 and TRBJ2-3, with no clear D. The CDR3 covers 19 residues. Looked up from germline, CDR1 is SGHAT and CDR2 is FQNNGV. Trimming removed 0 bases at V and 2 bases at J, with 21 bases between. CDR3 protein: CASSLESFARPTTTDTQYF. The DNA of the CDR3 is TGTGCCAGCAGCTTAGAGTCCTTTGCGCGGCCAACCACCACAGATACGCAGTATTTT.

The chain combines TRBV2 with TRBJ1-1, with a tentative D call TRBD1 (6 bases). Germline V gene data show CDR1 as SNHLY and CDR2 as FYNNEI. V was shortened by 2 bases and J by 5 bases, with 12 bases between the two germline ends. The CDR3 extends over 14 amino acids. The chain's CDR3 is CASSEQGSVTEAFF. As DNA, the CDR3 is TGTGCCAGCAGTGAACAGGGGTCGGTTACTGAAGCTTTCTTT.

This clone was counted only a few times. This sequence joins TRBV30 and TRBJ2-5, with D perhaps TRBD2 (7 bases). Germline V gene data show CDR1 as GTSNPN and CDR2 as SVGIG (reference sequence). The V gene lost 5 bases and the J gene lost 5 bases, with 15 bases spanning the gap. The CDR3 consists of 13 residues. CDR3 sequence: CAWDRFSGETQYF. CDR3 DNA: TGTGCCTGGGACAGGTTTAGCGGGGAGACCCAGTACTTC.

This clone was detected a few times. The CDR3 DNA reads TGTGCCAGTTCCTCCCGGCGGGGGATTACTGAAGCTTTCTTT. Encoded protein: CASSSRRGITEAFF. The chain links TRBV19 to TRBJ1-1; tentative D call: TRBD1 (5 bases). The germline CDR1 and CDR2 sequences are LNHDA and SQIVND (reference sequence). The CDR3 consists of 14 residues. Trimming removed 8 bases at V and 5 bases at J, with 18 bases between.

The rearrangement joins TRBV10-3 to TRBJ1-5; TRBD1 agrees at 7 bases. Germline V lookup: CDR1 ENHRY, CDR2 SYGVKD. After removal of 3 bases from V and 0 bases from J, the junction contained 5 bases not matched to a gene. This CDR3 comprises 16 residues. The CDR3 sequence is CAISDSGGYSNQPQHF. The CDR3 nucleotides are TGTGCCATCAGTGACTCAGGGGGGTATAGCAATCAGCCCCAGCATTTT.

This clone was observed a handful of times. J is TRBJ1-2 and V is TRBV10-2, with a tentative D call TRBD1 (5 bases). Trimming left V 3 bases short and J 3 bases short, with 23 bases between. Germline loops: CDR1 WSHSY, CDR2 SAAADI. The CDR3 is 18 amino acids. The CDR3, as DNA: TGCGCCAGCAGTGACTCAAGTGCTAAGGGGCTCTGGGACTATGGCTACACCTTC. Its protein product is CASSDSSAKGLWDYGYTF.

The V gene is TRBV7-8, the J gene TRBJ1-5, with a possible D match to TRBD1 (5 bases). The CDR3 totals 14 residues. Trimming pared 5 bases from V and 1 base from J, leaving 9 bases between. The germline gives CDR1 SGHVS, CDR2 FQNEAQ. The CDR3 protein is CASSPQDSNQPQHF. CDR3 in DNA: TGTGCCAGCAGCCCACAGGACAGCAATCAGCCCCAGCATTTT.

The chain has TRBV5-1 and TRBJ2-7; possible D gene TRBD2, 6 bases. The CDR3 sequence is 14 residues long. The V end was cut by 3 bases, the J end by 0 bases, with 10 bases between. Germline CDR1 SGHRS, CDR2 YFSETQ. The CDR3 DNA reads TGCGCCAGCAGCTGGGGACTGCTCTCCTACGAGCAGTACTTC. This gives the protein CASSWGLLSYEQYF. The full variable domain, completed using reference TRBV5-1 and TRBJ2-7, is KAGVTQTPRYLIKTRGQQVTLSCSPISGHRSVSWYQQTPGQGLQFLFEYFSETQRNKGNFPGRFSGRQFSNSRSEMNVSTLELGDSALYLCASSWGLLSYEQYFGPGTRLTVT.

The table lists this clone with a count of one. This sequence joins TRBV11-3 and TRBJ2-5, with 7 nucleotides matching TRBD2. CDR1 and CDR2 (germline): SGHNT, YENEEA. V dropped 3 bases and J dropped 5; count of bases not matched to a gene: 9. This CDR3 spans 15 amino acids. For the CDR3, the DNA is TGTGCCAGCAGCTTGTGGCAAGGGGAGGGTGAGACCCAGTACTTC. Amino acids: CASSLWQGEGETQYF.

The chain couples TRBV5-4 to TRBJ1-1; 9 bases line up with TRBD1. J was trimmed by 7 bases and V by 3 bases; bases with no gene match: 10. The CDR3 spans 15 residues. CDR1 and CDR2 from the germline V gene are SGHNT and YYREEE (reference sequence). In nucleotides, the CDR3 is TGTGCCAGCAGCTACCCGGGACAGGGCCCCTATGAAGCTTTCTTT. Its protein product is CASSYPGQGPYEAFF.

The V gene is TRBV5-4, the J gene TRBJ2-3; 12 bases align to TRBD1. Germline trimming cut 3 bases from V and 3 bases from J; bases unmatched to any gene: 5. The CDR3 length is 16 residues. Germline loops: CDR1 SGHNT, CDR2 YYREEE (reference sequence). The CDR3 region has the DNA TGTGCCAGCAGCTCGGGACAGGGGGCGATTACAGATACGCAGTATTTT. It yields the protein CASSSGQGAITDTQYF.

The CDR3 region is CASSPVSSTEAFF. As DNA, the CDR3 is TGTGCCAGCTCACCAGTATCGTCCACTGAAGCTTTCTTT. The chain combines TRBV18 with TRBJ1-1; D not certain. Trimming shortened V by 2 bases and J by 4 bases, and 8 bases separated the two germline ends. Germline assignment: CDR1 KGHSH and CDR2 LQKENI. The CDR3 is 13 residues long.

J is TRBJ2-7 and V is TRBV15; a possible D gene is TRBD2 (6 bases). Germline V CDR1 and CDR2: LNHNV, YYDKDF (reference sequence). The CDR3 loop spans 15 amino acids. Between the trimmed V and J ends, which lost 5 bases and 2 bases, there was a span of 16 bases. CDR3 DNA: TGTGCCACCAGCGACGGCGGGACCCAAACCTACGAGCAGTACTTC. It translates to CATSDGGTQTYEQYF. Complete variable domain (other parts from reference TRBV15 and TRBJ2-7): DAMVIQNPRYQVTQFGKPVTLSCSQTLNHNVMYWYQQKSSQAPKLLFHYYDKDFNNEADTPDNFQSRRPNTSFCFLDIRSPGLGDTAMYLCATSDGGTQTYEQYFGPGTRLTVT.

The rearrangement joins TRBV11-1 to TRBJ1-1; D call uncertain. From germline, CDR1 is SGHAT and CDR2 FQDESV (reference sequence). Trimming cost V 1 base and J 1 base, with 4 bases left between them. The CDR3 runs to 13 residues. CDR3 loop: CASSLGANTEAFF. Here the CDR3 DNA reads TGTGCCAGCAGCTTAGGGGCGAACACTGAAGCTTTCTTT.

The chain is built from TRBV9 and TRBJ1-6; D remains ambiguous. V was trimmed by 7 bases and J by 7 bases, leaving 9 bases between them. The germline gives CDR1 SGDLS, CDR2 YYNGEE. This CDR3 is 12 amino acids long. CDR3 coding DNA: TGTGCCAGCTCCGCACAAAATTCACCCCTCCACTTT. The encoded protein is CASSAQNSPLHF.

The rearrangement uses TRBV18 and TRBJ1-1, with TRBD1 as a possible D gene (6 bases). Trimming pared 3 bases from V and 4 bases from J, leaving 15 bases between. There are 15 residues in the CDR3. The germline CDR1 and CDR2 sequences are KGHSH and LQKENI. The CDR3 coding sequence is TGTGCCAGCTCACCCGCAGGGGCCCAGGTCACTGAAGCTTTCTTT. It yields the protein CASSPAGAQVTEAFF. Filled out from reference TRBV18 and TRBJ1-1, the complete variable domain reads NAGVMQNPRHLVRRRGQEARLRCSPMKGHSHVYWYRQLPEEGLKFMVYLQKENIIDESGMPKERFSAEFPKEGPSILRIQQVVRGDSAAYFCASSPAGAQVTEAFFGQGTRLTVV.

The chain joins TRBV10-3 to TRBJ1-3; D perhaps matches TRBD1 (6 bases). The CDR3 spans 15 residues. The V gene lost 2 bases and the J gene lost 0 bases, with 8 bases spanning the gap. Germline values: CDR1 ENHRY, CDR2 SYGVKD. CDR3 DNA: TGTGCCATCAGTGAGGGACAGAACTCTGGAAACACCATATATTTT. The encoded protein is CAISEGQNSGNTIYF.

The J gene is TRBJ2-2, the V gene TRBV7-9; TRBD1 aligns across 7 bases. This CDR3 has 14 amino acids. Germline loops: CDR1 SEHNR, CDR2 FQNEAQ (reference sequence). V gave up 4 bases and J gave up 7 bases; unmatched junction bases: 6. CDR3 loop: CASSSKGAGGELFF. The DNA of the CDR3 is TGTGCCAGCAGCTCAAAGGGGGCTGGCGGGGAGCTGTTTTTT.

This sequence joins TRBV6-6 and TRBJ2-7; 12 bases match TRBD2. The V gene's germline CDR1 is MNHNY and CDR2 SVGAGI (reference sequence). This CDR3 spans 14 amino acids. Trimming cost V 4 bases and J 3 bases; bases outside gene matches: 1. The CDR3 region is CASSSGLAGYEQYF. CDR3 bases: TGTGCCAGCAGTTCGGGACTAGCGGGCTACGAGCAGTACTTC.

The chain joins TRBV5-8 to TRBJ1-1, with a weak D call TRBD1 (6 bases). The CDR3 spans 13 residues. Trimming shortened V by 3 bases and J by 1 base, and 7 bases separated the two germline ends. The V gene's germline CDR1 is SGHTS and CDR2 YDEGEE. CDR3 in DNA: TGTGCCAGCAGCTCGACAGGGAACACTGAAGCTTTCTTT. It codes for CASSSTGNTEAFF.

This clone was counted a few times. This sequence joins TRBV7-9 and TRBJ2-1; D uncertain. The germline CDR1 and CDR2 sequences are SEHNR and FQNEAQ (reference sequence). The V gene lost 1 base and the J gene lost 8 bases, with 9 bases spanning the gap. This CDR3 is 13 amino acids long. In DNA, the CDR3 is TGTGCCAGCAGCTTAGTTAGTTTCGATGAGCAGTTCTTC. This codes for CASSLVSFDEQFF.

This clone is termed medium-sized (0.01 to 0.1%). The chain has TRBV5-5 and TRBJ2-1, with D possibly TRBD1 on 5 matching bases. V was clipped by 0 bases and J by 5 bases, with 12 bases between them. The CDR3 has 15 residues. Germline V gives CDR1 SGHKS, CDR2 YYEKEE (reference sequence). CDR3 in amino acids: CASSLEPGRNNEQFF. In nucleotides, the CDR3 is TGTGCCAGCAGCTTGGAACCAGGGCGGAACAATGAGCAGTTCTTC.

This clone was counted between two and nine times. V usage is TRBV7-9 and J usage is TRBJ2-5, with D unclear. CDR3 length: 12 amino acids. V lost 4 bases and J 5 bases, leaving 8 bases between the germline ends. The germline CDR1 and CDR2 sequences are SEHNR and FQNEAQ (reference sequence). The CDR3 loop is CASSSYVETQYF. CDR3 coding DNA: TGTGCCAGCAGCTCCTATGTGGAGACCCAGTACTTC.